The 15 T cell receptor beta chains given below trace back to one sample, sequenced in a study of shared clonotypes between healthy human individuals. Only in-frame clones appear in the TCRdb table, and some are missing; sequencing was by immunoSEQ multiplex PCR. The data hold more than 200,000 clones, with 65% observed a single time. Sequenced sample: memory CD4+ T cells sorted from blood. This sample's subset: CD45RA-negative fraction. Every receptor here comes from a man aged 25-40 years in good health.

The rearrangement links TRBV5-1 to TRBJ1-2; 7 bases agree with TRBD1. Germline V gives CDR1 SGHRS, CDR2 YFSETQ. J was trimmed by 7 bases and V by 2 bases; bases with no gene match: 11. The CDR3 is 15 amino acids. The CDR3 is CASSFDVRQGSGYTF. The CDR3 DNA follows: TGCGCCAGCAGCTTCGACGTTAGACAGGGTAGTGGCTACACCTTC.

V usage is TRBV21-1 and J usage is TRBJ1-1; the table's TRBD1 call for D was not verified on the DNA. TRBV21-1 corresponds to a pseudogene. This CDR3 contains 16 residues. Here the CDR3 reads CASSISGRGRNTEAFF. The CDR3 nucleotides read TGTGCCAGCAGCATTTCCGGCAGGGGGAGGAACACTGAAGCTTTCTTT.

This clone has a single count. V gene TRBV27 combines with J gene TRBJ2-7; D not resolved. Germline CDR1 and CDR2: MNHEY and SMNVEV (reference sequence). This CDR3 contains 14 residues. V gave up 2 bases and J gave up 0 bases, with 8 bases separating them. This chain's CDR3 is CASSLTRTSYEQYF. The CDR3 DNA reads TGTGCCAGCAGTTTAACCAGGACCTCCTACGAGCAGTACTTC.

This chain uses TRBV27 with TRBJ2-7, with 8 bases that match TRBD1. The CDR3 is 14 residues long. Germline V gene data show CDR1 as MNHEY and CDR2 as SMNVEV (reference sequence). The V segment lost 6 bases and the J segment 3 bases; nucleotides outside the gene matches: 7. The DNA for the CDR3 is TGTGCCAGCAGAGATACAGGGGGAAGCTACGAGCAGTACTTC. Amino acids: CASRDTGGSYEQYF.

This clone has just one count. The rearrangement joins TRBV7-2 to TRBJ2-6; perhaps D is TRBD1 or TRBD2 (5 bases each). Per the germline V gene, CDR1 is SGHTA and CDR2 is FQGNSA. V was shortened by 2 bases and J by 0 bases, with 11 bases between the two germline ends. The CDR3 has 17 amino acids. In nucleotides, the CDR3 is TGTGCCAGCAGCTTATCCGGGGCGGCCTCTGGGGCCAACGTCCTGACTTTC. It codes for CASSLSGAASGANVLTF.

Concerning this clone itself: Other DNA sequences in the sample encode the same CDR3. The chain has TRBV7-2 and TRBJ2-7; a weak D match, TRBD1 (7 bases). The CDR3 runs to 16 residues. The V end lost 5 bases, the J end lost 5 bases, and 22 bases lay between the germline ends. Per the germline V gene, CDR1 is SGHTA and CDR2 is FQGNSA. CDR3 protein: CASSIQGGRPFDEQYF. CDR3 nucleotide sequence: TGTGCCAGCAGCATTCAGGGGGGTCGGCCCTTCGACGAGCAGTACTTC.

J is TRBJ2-1 and V is TRBV28; D may be TRBD2 (5 bases). V lost 2 bases and J 7 bases, leaving 15 bases between the germline ends. CDR1 and CDR2 (germline): MDHEN, SYDVKM. The CDR3 is 15 residues long. The CDR3 is CASSLRVFGVNEQFF. The CDR3 DNA is TGTGCCAGCAGTTTAAGGGTTTTCGGGGTAAATGAGCAGTTCTTC.

This clone was observed a few times. This chain connects TRBV2 to TRBJ1-1; D is unclear. Germline V gene lookup returns CDR1 SNHLY and CDR2 FYNNEI. The V end was cut by 4 bases, the J end by 0 bases, with 9 bases between. The CDR3 has 14 amino acids. CDR3 bases: TGTGCCAGCAGTGGGGGAGCGATGAACACTGAAGCTTTCTTT. Its translation is CASSGGAMNTEAFF.

With respect to this clone: The limits of the CDR3 on the DNA are not certain, so only TCRdb's listed CDR3 is given. This sequence joins TRBV10-2 and TRBJ1-3. The CDR3 is 15 amino acids in total, end residues counted. Per the germline V gene, CDR1 is WSHSY and CDR2 is SAAADI. This CDR3 reads CASSSGGSPGNTIYF.

On this clone: This specimen includes other DNA sequences encoding the same CDR3. This chain's CDR3 is CSATPGGGGGSGYTF. CDR3 coding DNA: TGCAGCGCGACACCGGGTGGTGGAGGGGGTAGTGGCTACACCTTC. The V and J genes are TRBV29-1 and TRBJ1-2; maybe TRBD1 (6 bases). The CDR3 has 15 residues. Germline CDR1 SQVTM, CDR2 ANQGSEA. The V end lost 7 bases, the J end lost 7 bases, and 25 bases lay between the germline ends.

The rearrangement uses TRBV6-4 and TRBJ2-2; TRBD2 agrees at 10 bases. V lost 0 bases and J lost 6; bases outside the gene matches: 1. This CDR3 comprises 15 residues. CDR1 is MRHNA, CDR2 SNTAGT, per germline. In DNA, the CDR3 is TGTGCCAGCAGTGACTCGCTAGCGGGAGCCGGGGAGCTGTTTTTT. Translating it yields CASSDSLAGAGELFF.

V usage is TRBV2 and J usage is TRBJ2-1; the match to TRBD1 covers 7 bases. Per the germline V gene, CDR1 is SNHLY and CDR2 is FYNNEI. The length of the CDR3 is 11 residues. The ends lost 6 bases at V and 14 bases at J; junction bases unmatched: 7. DNA of the CDR3: TGTGCCAGCAGGACCGGGACAGTGGAGTTCTTC. This sequence encodes CASRTGTVEFF.

The rearrangement uses TRBV27 and TRBJ2-2, with TRBD2 as a possible D gene (5 bases). The CDR3 sequence is 13 residues long. V was clipped by 5 bases and J by 7 bases, with 11 bases between them. CDR1 is MNHEY, CDR2 SMNVEV, per germline (reference sequence). CDR3 amino acids: CASSPTIHGELFF. The CDR3 DNA is TGTGCCAGCAGTCCGACTATACACGGGGAGCTGTTTTTT.

This clone occurred once. The chain links TRBV5-6 to TRBJ1-3; D gene ambiguous. Per germline, CDR1 SGHDT and CDR2 YYEEEE. The CDR3 covers 14 residues. Trimming cost V 3 bases and J 2 bases, with 9 bases left between them. The chain's CDR3 is CASSSTGTGNTIYF. The DNA of the CDR3 is TGTGCCAGCAGCTCTACCGGGACTGGAAACACCATATATTTT.

The CDR3, as DNA: TGTGCCTGGAGTGTCCGGGCGAGGGATACGCAGTATTTT. It encodes CAWSVRARDTQYF. The chain employs TRBV30 and TRBJ2-3; D not resolved. V was clipped by 0 bases and J by 6 bases, with 10 bases between them. Germline lookup yields CDR1 GTSNPN and CDR2 SVGIG (reference sequence). This CDR3 spans 13 amino acids.